This T cell receptor (beta chain) derives from a study of blood T cell repertoires in COVID-19. Study at large: PBMCs, B-cell-depleted T cells, or T cells provided the cDNA or gDNA that made up the material.

The CDR3 loop spans 14 amino acids. The germline V and J ends were trimmed by 0 bases and 5 bases, with 10 bases remaining between them. Germline CDR1 reads LGHDT; CDR2 reads YNNKEL (reference sequence). Only in-frame clones appear in the TCRdb table, and some are missing; sequencing was by immunoSEQ multiplex PCR. The sample holds 65,000 to 70,000 clones, around 77% seen once. The receptor comes from a man in his sixties with acute or convalescent COVID-19. The V gene is TRBV3-1 (or the pseudogene TRBV3-2), the J gene TRBJ2-5; D may be TRBD2 (5 bases). Sequencing used peripheral blood. The CDR3 is CASSQDAGGETQYF. Here the CDR3 DNA reads TGTGCCAGCAGCCAAGACGCAGGCGGGGAGACCCAGTACTTC.